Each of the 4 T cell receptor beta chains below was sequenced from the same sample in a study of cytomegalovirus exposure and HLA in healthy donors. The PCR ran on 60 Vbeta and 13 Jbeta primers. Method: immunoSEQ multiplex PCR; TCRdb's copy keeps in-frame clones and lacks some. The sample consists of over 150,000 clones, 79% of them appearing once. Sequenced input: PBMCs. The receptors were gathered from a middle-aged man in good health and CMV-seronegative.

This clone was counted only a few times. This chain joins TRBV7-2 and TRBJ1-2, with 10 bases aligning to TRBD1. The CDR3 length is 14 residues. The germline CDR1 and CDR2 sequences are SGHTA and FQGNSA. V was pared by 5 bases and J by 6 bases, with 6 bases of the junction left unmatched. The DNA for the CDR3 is TGTGCCAGCAGCCGACCGACAGGGGGCCATGGCTACACCTTC. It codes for CASSRPTGGHGYTF. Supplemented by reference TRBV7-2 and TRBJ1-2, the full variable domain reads GAGVSQSPSNKVTEKGKDVELRCDPISGHTALYWYRQSLGQGLEFLIYFQGNSAPDKSGLPSDRFSAERTGGSVSTLTIQRTQQEDSAVYLCASSRPTGGHGYTFGSGTRLTVV.

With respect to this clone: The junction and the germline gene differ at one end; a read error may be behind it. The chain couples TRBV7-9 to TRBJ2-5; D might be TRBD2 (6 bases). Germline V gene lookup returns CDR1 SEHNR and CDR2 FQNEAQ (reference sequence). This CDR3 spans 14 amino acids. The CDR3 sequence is CSSSRGLAQETQYF. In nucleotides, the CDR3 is TGTTCCAGCAGCCGGGGGTTAGCGCAAGAGACCCAGTACTTC.

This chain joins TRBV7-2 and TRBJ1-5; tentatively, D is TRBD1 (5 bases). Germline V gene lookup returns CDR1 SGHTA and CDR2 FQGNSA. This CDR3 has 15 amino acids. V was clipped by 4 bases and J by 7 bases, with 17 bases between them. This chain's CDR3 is CASSYTREVYQPQHF. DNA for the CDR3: TGTGCCAGCAGCTACACCAGGGAGGTGTACCAGCCCCAGCATTTT.

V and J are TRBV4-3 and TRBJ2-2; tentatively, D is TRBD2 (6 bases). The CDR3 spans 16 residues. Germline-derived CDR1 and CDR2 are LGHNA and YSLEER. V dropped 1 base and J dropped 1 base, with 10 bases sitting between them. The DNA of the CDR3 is TGCGCCAGCAGCCAAGGGGCGGGGCTGAACACCGGGGAGCTGTTTTTT. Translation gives CASSQGAGLNTGELFF.